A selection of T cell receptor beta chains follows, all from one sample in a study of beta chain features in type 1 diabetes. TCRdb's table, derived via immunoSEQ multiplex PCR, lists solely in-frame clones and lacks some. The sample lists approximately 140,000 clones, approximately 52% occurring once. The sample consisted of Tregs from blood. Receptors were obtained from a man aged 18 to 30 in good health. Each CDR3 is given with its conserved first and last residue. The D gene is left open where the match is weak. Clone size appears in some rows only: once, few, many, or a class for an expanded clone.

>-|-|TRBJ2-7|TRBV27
TGTGCCAGCAGTTTCATCCGTTTGGGCACGAACTCCTACGAGCAGTACTTC
CASSFIRLGTNSYEQYF
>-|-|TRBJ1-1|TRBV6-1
TGTGCCAGCAGCGGGACTTCGGTGAACACTGAAGCTTTCTTT
CASSGTSVNTEAFF
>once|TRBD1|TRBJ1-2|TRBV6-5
TGTGCCAGCAGTTACATACAGGGGCTTACCTATGGCTACACCTTC
CASSYIQGLTYGYTF
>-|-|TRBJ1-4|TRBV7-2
TGTGCCAGCAGCTTAGTCGGGGGAACTAATGAAAAACTGTTTTTT
CASSLVGGTNEKLFF
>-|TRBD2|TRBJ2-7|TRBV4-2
TGTGCCAGCAGCCCCCACCGCGGGAGCTCCTACGAGCAGTACTTC
CASSPHRGSSYEQYF
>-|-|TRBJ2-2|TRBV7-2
TGTGCCAGCAGCTCTCGCACCGGGGAGCTGTTTTTT
CASSSRTGELFF
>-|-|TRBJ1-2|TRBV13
TGTGCCAGCAGCGCAGCAACCCAGGTGGGCACCTTC
CASSAATQVGTF
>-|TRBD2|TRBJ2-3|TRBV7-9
TGTGCCAGCAGCTTTTTAATAGCGGGACGCACAGATACGCAGTATTTT
CASSFLIAGRTDTQYF
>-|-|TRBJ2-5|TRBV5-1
TGCGCCAGCAGCCGGCTAGACCGGCGAGGCCATGAGACCCAGTACTTC
CASSRLDRRGHETQYF
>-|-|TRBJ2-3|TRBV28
TGTGCCAGCAGTTTAGCGGGGTCGGGGTACACAGATACGCAGTATTTT
CASSLAGSGYTDTQYF
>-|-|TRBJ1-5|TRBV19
TGTGCCAGTAGTCCTCGGGGGAGCAATCAGCCCCAGCATTTT
CASSPRGSNQPQHF
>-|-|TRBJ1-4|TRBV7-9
TGTGCCAGCAGCTTAGCGCTGCCGAGCAATGAAAAACTGTTTTTT
CASSLALPSNEKLFF
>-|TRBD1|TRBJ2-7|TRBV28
TGTGCCAGCGGACTGACGGGACAGGGCACATACGAGCAGTACTTC
CASGLTGQGTYEQYF
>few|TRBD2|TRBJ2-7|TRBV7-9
TGTGCCAGCAGCTTAGCGGGACTATACTACGAGCAGTACTTC
CASSLAGLYYEQYF
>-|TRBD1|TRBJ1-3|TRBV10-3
TGTGCCATCAGTCAGGGGGCTCCTGGAAACACCATATATTTT
CAISQGAPGNTIYF
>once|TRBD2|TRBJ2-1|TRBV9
TGTGCCAGCAGCGGGGCGGGAGGGCCAGCGGGGGGGCCCAGCAATGAGCAGTTCTTC
CASSGAGGPAGGPSNEQFF
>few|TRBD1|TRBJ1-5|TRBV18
TGTGCCAGCTCACCTCGACAGGGGGATCAGCCCCAGCATTTT
CASSPRQGDQPQHF
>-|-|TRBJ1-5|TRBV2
TGTGCCAGCAGTGACGGGGTCAGCCGCAATCAGCCCCAGCATTTT
CASSDGVSRNQPQHF
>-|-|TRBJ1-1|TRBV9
TGTGCCAGCAGCGGTCGGGGAATGAACACTGAAGCTTTCTTT
CASSGRGMNTEAFF
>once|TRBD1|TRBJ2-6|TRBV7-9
TGTGCCAGCAGCTCACCGGGACAGGGACTCAGCGTCCTGACTTTC
CASSSPGQGLSVLTF
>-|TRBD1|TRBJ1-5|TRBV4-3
TGCGCCAGCAGCCAAGATTGGACAGGGTCCCAGCCCCAGCATTTT
CASSQDWTGSQPQHF
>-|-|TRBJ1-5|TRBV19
TGTGCCAGTACCCCAGCTTCAGGCTATAGCAATCAGCCCCAGCATTTT
CASTPASGYSNQPQHF
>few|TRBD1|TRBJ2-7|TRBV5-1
TGCGCCAGCAGCTTAAACCCCGGGACAGAGGGCTACGAGCAGTACTTC
CASSLNPGTEGYEQYF
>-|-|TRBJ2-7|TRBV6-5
TGTGCCAGCAGGGCCCTGGCGGGCCTCTCCTACGAGCAGTACTTC
CASRALAGLSYEQYF
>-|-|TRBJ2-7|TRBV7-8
TGTGCCAGCAGCTCCCTTACAGGGACCGAGCAGTACTTC
CASSSLTGTEQYF
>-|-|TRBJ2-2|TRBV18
TGTGCCAGCTCACCCAGGGGCAACACCGGGGAGCTGTTTTTT
CASSPRGNTGELFF
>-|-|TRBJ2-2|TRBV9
TGTGCCAGCAGCGTAGCTGGGGGGAGGCTAATAGCCTTGAACACCGGGGAGCTGTTTTTT
CASSVAGGRLIALNTGELFF
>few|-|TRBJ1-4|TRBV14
TGTGCCAGCAGCCATATGATTCGGGGGGGATTCGGTGAAAAACTGTTTTTT
CASSHMIRGGFGEKLFF
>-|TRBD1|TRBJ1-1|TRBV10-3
TGTGCCATCACCCAACAGGGGGCCCCTGAAGCTTTCTTT
CAITQQGAPEAFF